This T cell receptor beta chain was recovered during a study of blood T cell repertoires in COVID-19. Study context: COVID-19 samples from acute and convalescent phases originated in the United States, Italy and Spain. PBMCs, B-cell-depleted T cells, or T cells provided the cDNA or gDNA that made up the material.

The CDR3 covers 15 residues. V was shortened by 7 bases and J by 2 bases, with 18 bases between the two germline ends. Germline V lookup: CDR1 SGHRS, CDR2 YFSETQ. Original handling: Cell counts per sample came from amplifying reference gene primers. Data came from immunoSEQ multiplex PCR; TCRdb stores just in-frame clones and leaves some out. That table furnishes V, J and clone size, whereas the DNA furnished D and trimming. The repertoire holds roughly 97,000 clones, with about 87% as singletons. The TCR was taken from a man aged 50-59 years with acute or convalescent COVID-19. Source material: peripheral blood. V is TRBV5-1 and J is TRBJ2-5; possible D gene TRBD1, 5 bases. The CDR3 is CASGPTQATQETQYF. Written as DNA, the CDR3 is TGCGCCAGCGGGCCCACACAGGCGACACAAGAGACCCAGTACTTC.